This T cell receptor (beta chain) was retrieved from a study of blood T cell repertoires in COVID-19. The CDR3 is made up of 13 amino acids. Trimming at V came to 7 bases and at J to 7 bases, leaving 7 bases not matched to a gene. Germline lookup yields CDR1 SNHLY and CDR2 FYNNEI. TCRdb's copy holds only in-frame clones and misses some; the assay was immunoSEQ multiplex PCR. This table holds roughly 130,000 clones, 65% to 85% found once. V and J are TRBV2 and TRBJ2-5; 9 bases agree with TRBD1. The sequencing sample was made of peripheral blood. The origin of this receptor is a man between 65 and 80 years old with acute or convalescent COVID-19. The CDR3 coding sequence is TGTGCCAGCATGCTACAGGGGGCAGGGACCCAGTACTTC. Its translation is CASMLQGAGTQYF.